This T cell receptor (beta chain) was profiled in a study of CD8 T cells in ankylosing spondylitis. Study-wide findings and caveats: Reports say disease-linked clones showed up significantly more in matched ankylosing spondylitis synovial fluid.

A remark on this clonotype: Its cognate antigen is unknown.

Via MiXCR, TCRdb re-called the 5' RACE reads, giving one row per CDR3 protein. The repertoire consists of under 200,000 distinct CDR3 sequences, with around a tenth occurring once and the leading ten covering about 15%. Germline V CDR1 and CDR2: SEHNR, FQNEAQ (reference sequence). Germline trimming cut 1 base from V and 1 base from J; bases unmatched to any gene: 10. CDR3 length: 18 residues. Sequencing was carried out using blood, either unsorted or a sorted T cell fraction (not recorded which). V and J are TRBV7-9 and TRBJ2-7; 10 positions match TRBD1. The receptor was isolated from a female donor with ankylosing spondylitis or in good health (not recorded which). This CDR3 reads CASSLVPGQGSNSYEQYF. CDR3 DNA sequence: TGTGCCAGCAGCTTAGTACCGGGACAGGGGTCCAATTCCTACGAGCAGTACTTC.